This TCR beta chain was recorded in a study of T-cell memory formation after mild COVID-19. At the level of the study: Each donor largely had its own TCR clusters.

Comment on this clonotype: Its matching antigen is unknown.

The V end was cut by 1 base, the J end by 7 bases, with 10 bases between. This CDR3 has 14 amino acids. Germline loops: CDR1 KGHDR, CDR2 SFDVKD. TCRdb itself ran the 5' RACE reads through MiXCR, one entry per CDR3 protein. The table lists about 600,000 distinct CDR3 sequences, roughly 20% of them singletons. Study-wide findings and caveats: CD4+ bias marked clones expanding day 15 to 37, unlike balanced contracting clones. The finding that pre-infection memory included some responding clones suggested that cross-reactive memory joined.

This sequence was found in an adult woman who had mild COVID-19 (a few samples of this study predate the infection). Cell type and time point are not known. Sample: PBMCs or a T cell subset sorted from them (not recorded which). The V call is TRBV24-1, the J call TRBJ2-1; weak D call: TRBD1 (5 bases). The CDR3 is CATSDLAGRNEQFF. In nucleotides, the CDR3 is TGTGCCACCAGTGATTTAGCAGGGCGGAATGAGCAGTTCTTC.